A single TCR beta chain is shown here with its context. The antigen remains undetermined. With 60 Vbeta and 13 Jbeta primers, the PCR was carried out. TCRdb's table, derived via immunoSEQ multiplex PCR, lists solely in-frame clones and lacks some. This sample carries about 160,000 clones, 75% to 90% of them seen once, and the ten largest clones take approximately 0.87%. This record belongs to a study of cytomegalovirus exposure and HLA in healthy donors. Study outcomes and limitations: Previous analysis showed most TCR beta V segments were productive about 90% or about 30% of the time. Using the classifier, cytomegalovirus status was reportedly diagnosed with high specificity and sensitivity. A later analysis reportedly found fewer N-insertions in an Asian-associated ancestry cluster than the roughly 670-donor mean.

This TCR derives from a girl aged 2 to 9 in good health and CMV-seropositive. Sequencing was done on a sample of PBMCs.

Here the CDR3 reads CASSLIRTGPGYEQYF. DNA for the CDR3: TGTGCCAGCAGCTTAATCCGGACAGGGCCAGGCTACGAGCAGTACTTC. V and J are TRBV7-9 and TRBJ2-7, with 8 bases lining up with TRBD1. Germline-derived CDR1 and CDR2 are SEHNR and FQNEAQ (reference sequence). CDR3 length: 16 amino acids. V shed 2 bases and J 3 bases; nucleotides not matched to a gene: 9.